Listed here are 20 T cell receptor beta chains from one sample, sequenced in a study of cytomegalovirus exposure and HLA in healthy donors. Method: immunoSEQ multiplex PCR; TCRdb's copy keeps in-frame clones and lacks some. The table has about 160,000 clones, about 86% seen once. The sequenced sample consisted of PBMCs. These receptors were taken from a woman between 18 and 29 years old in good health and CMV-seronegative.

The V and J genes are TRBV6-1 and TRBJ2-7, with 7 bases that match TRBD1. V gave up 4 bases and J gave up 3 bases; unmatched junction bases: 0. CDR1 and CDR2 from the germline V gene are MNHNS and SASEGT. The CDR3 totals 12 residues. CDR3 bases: TGTGCCAGCAGTGGACAGGGCTACGAGCAGTACTTC. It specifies CASSGQGYEQYF.

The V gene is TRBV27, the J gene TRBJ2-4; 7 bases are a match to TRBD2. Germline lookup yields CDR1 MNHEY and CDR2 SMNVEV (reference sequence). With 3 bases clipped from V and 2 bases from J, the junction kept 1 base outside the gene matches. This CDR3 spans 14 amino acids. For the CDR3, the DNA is TGTGCCAGCAGTTTGGGAGGGTCCAAAAACATTCAGTACTTC. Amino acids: CASSLGGSKNIQYF.

The CDR3 protein is CARSLVPSDQPQHF. In DNA form, the CDR3 reads TGTGCCAGAAGCTTGGTCCCGTCGGATCAGCCCCAGCATTTT. The V and J genes are TRBV5-3 and TRBJ1-5, with no clear D. TRBV5-3 falls under the ORF class, with uncertain function. V was trimmed by 0 bases and J by 5 bases, leaving 9 bases between them. The CDR3 contains 14 residues.

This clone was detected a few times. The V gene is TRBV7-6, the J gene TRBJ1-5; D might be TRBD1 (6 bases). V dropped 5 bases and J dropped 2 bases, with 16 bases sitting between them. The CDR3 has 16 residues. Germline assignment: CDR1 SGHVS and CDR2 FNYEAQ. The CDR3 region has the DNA TGTGCCAGCAGCCCGGCCAAATGGACAGGCAATCAGCCCCAGCATTTT. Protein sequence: CASSPAKWTGNQPQHF.

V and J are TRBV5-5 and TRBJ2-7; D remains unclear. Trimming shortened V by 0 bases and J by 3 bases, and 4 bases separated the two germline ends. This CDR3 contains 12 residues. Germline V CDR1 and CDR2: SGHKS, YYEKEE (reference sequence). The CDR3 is CASSLESYEQYF. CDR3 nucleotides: TGTGCCAGCAGCTTGGAGAGCTACGAGCAGTACTTC.

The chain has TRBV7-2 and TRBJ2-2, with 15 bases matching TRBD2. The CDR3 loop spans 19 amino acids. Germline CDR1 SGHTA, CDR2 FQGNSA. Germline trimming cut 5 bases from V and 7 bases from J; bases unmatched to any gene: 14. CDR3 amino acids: CASSPTSWTSGRAVGELFF. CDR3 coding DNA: TGTGCCAGCAGCCCTACATCCTGGACTAGCGGGAGGGCCGTCGGGGAGCTGTTTTTT.

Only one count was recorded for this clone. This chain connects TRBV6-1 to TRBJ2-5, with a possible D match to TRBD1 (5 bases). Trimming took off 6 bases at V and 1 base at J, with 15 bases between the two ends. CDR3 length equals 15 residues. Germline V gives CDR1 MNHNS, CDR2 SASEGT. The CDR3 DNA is TGTGCCAGCAGACAATCTCATGGGGCCCAAGAGACCCAGTACTTC. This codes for CASRQSHGAQETQYF.

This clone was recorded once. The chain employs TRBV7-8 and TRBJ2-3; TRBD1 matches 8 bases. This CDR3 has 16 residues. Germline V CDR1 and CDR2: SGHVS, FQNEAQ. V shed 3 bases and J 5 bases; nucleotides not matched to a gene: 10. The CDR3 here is CASSFRTGRTVDTQYF. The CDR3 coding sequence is TGTGCCAGCAGCTTTCGGACAGGGAGGACCGTAGATACGCAGTATTTT.

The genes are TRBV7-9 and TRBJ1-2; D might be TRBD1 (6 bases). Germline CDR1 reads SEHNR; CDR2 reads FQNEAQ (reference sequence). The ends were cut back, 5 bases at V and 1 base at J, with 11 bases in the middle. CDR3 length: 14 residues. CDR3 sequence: CASSPWDINYGYTF. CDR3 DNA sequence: TGTGCCAGCAGCCCATGGGACATTAACTATGGCTACACCTTC.

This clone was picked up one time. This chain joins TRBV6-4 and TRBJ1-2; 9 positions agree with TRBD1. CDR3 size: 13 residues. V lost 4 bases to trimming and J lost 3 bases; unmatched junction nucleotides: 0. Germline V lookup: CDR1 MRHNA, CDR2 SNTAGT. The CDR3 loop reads CASSGTGDYGYTF. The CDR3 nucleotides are TGTGCCAGCAGTGGGACAGGGGACTATGGCTACACCTTC.

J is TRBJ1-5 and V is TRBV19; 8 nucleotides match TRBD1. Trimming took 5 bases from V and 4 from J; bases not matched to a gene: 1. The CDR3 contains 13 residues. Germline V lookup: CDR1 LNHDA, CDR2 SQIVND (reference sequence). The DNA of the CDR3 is TGTGCCAGTAGTGACAGGGGAAATCAGCCCCAGCATTTT. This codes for CASSDRGNQPQHF.

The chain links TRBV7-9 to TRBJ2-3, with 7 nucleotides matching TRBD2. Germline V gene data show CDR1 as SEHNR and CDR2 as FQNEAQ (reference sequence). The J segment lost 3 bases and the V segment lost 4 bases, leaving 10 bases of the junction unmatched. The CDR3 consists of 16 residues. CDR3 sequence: CASSSASSGPTDTQYF. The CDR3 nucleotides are TGTGCCAGCAGCTCGGCCTCTAGCGGTCCTACAGATACGCAGTATTTT.

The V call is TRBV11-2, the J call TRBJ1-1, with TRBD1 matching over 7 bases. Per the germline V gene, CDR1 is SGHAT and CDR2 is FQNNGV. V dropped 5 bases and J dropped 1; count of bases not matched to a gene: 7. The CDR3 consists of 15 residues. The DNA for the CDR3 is TGTGCCAGCAGCGTACGACAGGGCGGGAACACTGAAGCTTTCTTT. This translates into CASSVRQGGNTEAFF.

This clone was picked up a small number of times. The CDR3 DNA sequence: TGTGCCAGTAGTATACGGAGGGGATTATCCTACGAGCAGTACTTC. This gives the protein CASSIRRGLSYEQYF. This chain uses TRBV19 with TRBJ2-7; perhaps TRBD2 as D (6 bases). Per the germline V gene, CDR1 is LNHDA and CDR2 is SQIVND (reference sequence). The V end lost 2 bases, the J end lost 1 base, and 12 bases lay between the germline ends. The CDR3 is made up of 15 amino acids. The full variable domain, with the rest looked up from reference TRBV19 and TRBJ2-7, is DGGITQSPKYLFRKEGQNVTLSCEQNLNHDAMYWYRQDPGQGLRLIYYSQIVNDFQKGDIAEGYSVSREKKESFPLTVTSAQKNPTAFYLCASSIRRGLSYEQYFGPGTRLTVT.

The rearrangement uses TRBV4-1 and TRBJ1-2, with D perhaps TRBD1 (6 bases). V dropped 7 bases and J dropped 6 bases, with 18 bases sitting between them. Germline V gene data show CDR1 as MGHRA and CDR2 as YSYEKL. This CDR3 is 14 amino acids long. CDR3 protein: CASTNLLRGNGYTF. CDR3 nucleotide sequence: TGCGCCAGCACAAATCTGCTAAGGGGGAATGGCTACACCTTC.

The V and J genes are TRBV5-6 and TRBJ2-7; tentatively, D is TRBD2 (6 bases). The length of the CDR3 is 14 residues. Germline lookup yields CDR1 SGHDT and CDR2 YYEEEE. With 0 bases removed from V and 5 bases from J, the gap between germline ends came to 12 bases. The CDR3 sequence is CASSLGPGRNEQYF. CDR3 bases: TGTGCCAGCAGCTTGGGACCCGGGAGAAACGAGCAGTACTTC.

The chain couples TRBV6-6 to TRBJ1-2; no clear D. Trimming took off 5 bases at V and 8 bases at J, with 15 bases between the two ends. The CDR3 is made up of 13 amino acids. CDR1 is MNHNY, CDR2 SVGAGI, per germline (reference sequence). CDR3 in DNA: TGTGCCAGCAGTCCCGGGGTCCAGAACGGCTACACCTTC. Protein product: CASSPGVQNGYTF.

CDR3 DNA: TGCGCCAGCAGGGACCCCGGGACAGGCGGAAACATTCAGTACTTC. Translating gives CASRDPGTGGNIQYF. The V call is TRBV10-1, the J call TRBJ2-4, with 8 bases aligning to TRBD1. Germline lookup yields CDR1 WNHNN and CDR2 SYGVQD (reference sequence). V lost 6 bases to trimming and J lost 6 bases; unmatched junction nucleotides: 10. CDR3 length: 15 residues.

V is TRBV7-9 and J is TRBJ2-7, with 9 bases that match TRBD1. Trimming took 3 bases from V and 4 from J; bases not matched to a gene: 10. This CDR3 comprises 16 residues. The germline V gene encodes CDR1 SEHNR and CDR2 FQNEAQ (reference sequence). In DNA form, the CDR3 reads TGTGCCAGCAGCTTTCCTAGACAGGGGGGGTCTTACGAGCAGTACTTC. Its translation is CASSFPRQGGSYEQYF.

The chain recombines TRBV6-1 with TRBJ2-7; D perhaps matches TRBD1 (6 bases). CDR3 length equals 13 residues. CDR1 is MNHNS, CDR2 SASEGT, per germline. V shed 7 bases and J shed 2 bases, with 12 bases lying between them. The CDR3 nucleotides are TGTGCCAGCAATCTAAGGACAGCCTACGAGCAGTACTTC. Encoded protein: CASNLRTAYEQYF.